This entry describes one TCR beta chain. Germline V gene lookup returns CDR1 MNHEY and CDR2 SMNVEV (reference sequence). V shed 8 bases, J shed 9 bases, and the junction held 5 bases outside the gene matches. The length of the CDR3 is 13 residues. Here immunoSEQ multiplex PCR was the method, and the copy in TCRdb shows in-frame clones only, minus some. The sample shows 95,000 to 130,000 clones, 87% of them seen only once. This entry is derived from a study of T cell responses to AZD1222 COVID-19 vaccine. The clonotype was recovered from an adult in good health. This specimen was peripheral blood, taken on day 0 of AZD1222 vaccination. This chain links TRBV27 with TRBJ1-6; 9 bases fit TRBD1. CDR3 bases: TGTGCCAGCGCCGGGACAGGGCTTTCACCCCTCCACTTT. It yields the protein CASAGTGLSPLHF.